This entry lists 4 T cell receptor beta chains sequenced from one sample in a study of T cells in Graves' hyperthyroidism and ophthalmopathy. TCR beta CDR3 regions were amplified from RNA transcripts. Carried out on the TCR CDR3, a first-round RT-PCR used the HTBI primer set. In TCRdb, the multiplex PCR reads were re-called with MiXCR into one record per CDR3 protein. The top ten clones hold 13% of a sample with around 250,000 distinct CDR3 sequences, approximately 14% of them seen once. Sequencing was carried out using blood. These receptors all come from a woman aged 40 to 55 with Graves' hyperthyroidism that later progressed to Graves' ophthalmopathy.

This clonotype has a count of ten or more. The CDR3: CALNMSNMYPAASSGPDTQYF. The DNA of the CDR3 is TGTGCCCTCAACATGTCCAACATGTACCCGGCGGCCTCCTCGGGCCCAGATACGCAGTATTTT. The chain has TRBV10-3 and TRBJ2-3; D uncertain. CDR3 size: 21 residues. Germline V gene data show CDR1 as ENHRY and CDR2 as SYGVKD. Trimming left V 11 bases short and J 4 bases short, with 40 bases between.

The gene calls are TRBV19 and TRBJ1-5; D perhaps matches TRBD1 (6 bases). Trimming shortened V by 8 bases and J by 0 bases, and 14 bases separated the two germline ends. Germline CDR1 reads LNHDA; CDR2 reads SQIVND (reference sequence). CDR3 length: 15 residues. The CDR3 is CASSWTVNSNQPQHF. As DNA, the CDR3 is TGTGCCAGTTCGTGGACAGTGAATAGCAATCAGCCCCAGCATTTT.

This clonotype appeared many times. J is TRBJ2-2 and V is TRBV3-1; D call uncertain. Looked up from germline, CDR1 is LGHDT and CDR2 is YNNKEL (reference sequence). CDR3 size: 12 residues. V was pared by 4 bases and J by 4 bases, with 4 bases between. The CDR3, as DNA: TGTGCCAGCAGCCCACCCACCGGGGAGCTGTTTTTT. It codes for CASSPPTGELFF. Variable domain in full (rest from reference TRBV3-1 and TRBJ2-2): DTAVSQTPKYLVTQMGNDKSIKCEQNLGHDTMYWYKQDSKKFLKIMFSYNNKELIINETVPNRFSPKSPDKAHLNLHINSLELGDSAVYFCASSPPTGELFFGEGSRLTVL.

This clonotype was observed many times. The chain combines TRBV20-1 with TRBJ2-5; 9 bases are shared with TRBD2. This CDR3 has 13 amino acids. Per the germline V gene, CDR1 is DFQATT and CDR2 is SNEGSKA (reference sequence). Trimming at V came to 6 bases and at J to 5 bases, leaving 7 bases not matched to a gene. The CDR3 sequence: CSATSGPGETQYF. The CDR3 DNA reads TGCAGTGCCACTAGCGGGCCGGGGGAGACCCAGTACTTC.